This TCR beta chain emerged from a study of blood T cell repertoires in COVID-19. Study information: T cells, B-cell-depleted T cells, or PBMCs supplied cDNA or gDNA.

Trimming cost V 3 bases and J 4 bases, with 13 bases left between them. This CDR3 has 13 residues. Germline CDR1 and CDR2: GTSNPN and SVGIG (reference sequence). Authors' data handling: The authors estimated nucleated cell counts from reference gene primer amplification. Generated by immunoSEQ multiplex PCR, the TCRdb table keeps only in-frame clones and is missing some. V and J calls and clone size are those listed in that table; D and trimming were worked out from the DNA. In the table there are 170,000 or so clones, around 73% of which are singletons. Assignment of participants to cohorts was predicated upon participant-reported clinical history.

The sequence derives from a woman between 50 and 59 years old who had recovered from COVID-19. V usage is TRBV30 and J usage is TRBJ2-7; D might be TRBD1 (6 bases). The source material was PBMCs or T cells enriched from blood (not recorded which). CDR3 DNA sequence: TGTGCCTGGAGCCCGGGACACCTTTACGAGCAGTACTTC. The encoded protein is CAWSPGHLYEQYF. Looking up the rest from reference TRBV30 and TRBJ2-7 gives the full variable domain: SQTIHQWPATLVQPVGSPLSLECTVEGTSNPNLYWYRQAAGRGLQLLFYSVGIGQISSEVPQNLSASRPQDRQFILSSKKLLLSDSGFYLCAWSPGHLYEQYFGPGTRLTVT.